The next 31 T cell receptor beta chains were all read from a single sample in a study of regulatory T cells in long-lasting Graves disease. Documented time point: newly diagnosed GD, antithyroid drugs for less than 3 months. Following extraction of RNA from PBMCs, that RNA was used to make the TCR library. Researchers made TCR beta libraries by using iRepertoire HTBI primers and running Arm-PCR on CDR3 regions. MiXCR, run by TCRdb on the multiplex PCR reads, gives a single entry per CDR3 protein. Of over 500,000 distinct CDR3 sequences listed, about 16% are singletons. This same sample was also taken into another study, of T cells in Graves' hyperthyroidism and ophthalmopathy.

The sequences come from peripheral blood mononuclear cells (PBMCs), collected at new diagnosis, from a patient treated with antithyroid drugs. The receptors come from a man younger than 30 with Graves disease.

V is TRBV20-1 and J is TRBJ2-1; D is perhaps TRBD1 or TRBD2 (5 bases each). Trimming removed 2 bases at V and 10 bases at J, with 12 bases between. The CDR3 has 12 amino acids. Germline CDR1 is DFQATT and CDR2 is SNEGSKA (reference sequence). The CDR3 is CSARSGPPEQFF. DNA of the CDR3: TGCAGTGCTAGATCGGGGCCCCCGGAGCAGTTCTTC.

The rearrangement uses TRBV7-9 and TRBJ2-5, with 9 nucleotides matching TRBD2. V lost 3 bases, J lost 3 bases, and 5 bases stayed unmatched. This CDR3 is 15 amino acids long. CDR1 and CDR2 from the germline V gene are SEHNR and FQNEAQ (reference sequence). CDR3 sequence reads: CASSFLTSGKETQYF. DNA for the CDR3: TGTGCCAGCAGCTTCTTGACTAGCGGAAAAGAGACCCAGTACTTC.

The sample holds many counts of this clonotype. V gene TRBV20-1 combines with J gene TRBJ1-5; D remains ambiguous. The germline V gene has CDR1 DFQATT and CDR2 SNEGSKA (reference sequence). The CDR3 contains 14 residues. The V and J ends lost 3 bases and 2 bases respectively, with 11 bases between them. Here the CDR3 reads CSASAGHGNQPQHF. Here the CDR3 DNA reads TGCAGTGCTAGCGCCGGCCATGGCAATCAGCCCCAGCATTTT.

The table lists this clonotype with many counts. The V and J genes are TRBV30 and TRBJ2-7; D is undetermined. V was shortened by 2 bases and J by 2 bases, with 7 bases between the two germline ends. Germline V gene sequence: CDR1 GTSNPN, CDR2 SVGIG (reference sequence). The CDR3 contains 12 residues. The CDR3 region is CAWSNRAYEQYF. CDR3 in DNA: TGTGCCTGGAGTAATAGAGCCTACGAGCAGTACTTC.

This clonotype was observed a handful of times. The chain is built from TRBV20-1 and TRBJ2-3, with 7 bases lining up with TRBD2. The V gene end was trimmed by 1 base and the J gene end by 3 bases; junction bases not matched to a gene: 13. Germline V gives CDR1 DFQATT, CDR2 SNEGSKA (reference sequence). CDR3 length: 17 amino acids. The CDR3 nucleotides are TGCAGTGCTAGAGGCCCCGCGTTGGCGGGAGCAACAGATACGCAGTATTTT. Protein: CSARGPALAGATDTQYF.

V is TRBV18 and J is TRBJ2-7; a possible D gene is TRBD1 (5 bases). The V gene's germline CDR1 is KGHSH and CDR2 LQKENI. The CDR3 consists of 14 residues. V was clipped by 6 bases and J by 3 bases, with 15 bases between them. CDR3 sequence: CASSRTRGYYEQYF. CDR3 DNA sequence: TGTGCCAGCTCGCGGACACGTGGTTACTACGAGCAGTACTTC.

This clonotype was observed a handful of times. The chain recombines TRBV6-5 with TRBJ2-7, with 10 bases that match TRBD2. The germline gives CDR1 MNHEY, CDR2 SVGAGI. V lost 0 bases to trimming and J lost 3 bases; unmatched junction nucleotides: 2. The CDR3 contains 15 residues. CDR3 bases: TGTGCCAGCAGTTACTCGGCTAGCGGGAGCTACGAGCAGTACTTC. It yields the protein CASSYSASGSYEQYF.

This clonotype was counted only a few times. The chain recombines TRBV28 with TRBJ1-2; the D gene is possibly TRBD1 (6 bases). V lost 3 bases, J lost 8 bases, and 16 bases lay in between. Germline V gives CDR1 MDHEN, CDR2 SYDVKM. The CDR3 has 14 amino acids. The CDR3 loop is CASSFRFLGGGYTF. DNA of the CDR3: TGTGCCAGCAGTTTCCGATTCCTCGGGGGCGGCTACACCTTC.

This clonotype has only a few counts. J is TRBJ2-4 and V is TRBV28; D is unclear. Germline lookup yields CDR1 MDHEN and CDR2 SYDVKM. V lost 4 bases, J lost 1 base, and 8 bases lay in between. This CDR3 comprises 14 residues. CDR3 DNA: TGTGCCAGCAGTTCCTCTGGGGCCAAAAACATTCAGTACTTC. Amino acids: CASSSSGAKNIQYF.

This clonotype was seen at least ten times. The chain joins TRBV2 to TRBJ1-5, with 8 positions matching TRBD1. The CDR3 consists of 14 residues. Germline V gives CDR1 SNHLY, CDR2 FYNNEI. V trimming: 4 bases; J trimming: 9 bases; junction bases outside the gene matches: 8. The CDR3 DNA is TGTGCCAGCAGTGGCGACAGGGGTCTTACGCCCCAGCATTTT. Protein product: CASSGDRGLTPQHF.

This clonotype was recorded many times. The chain has TRBV20-1 and TRBJ2-7; D perhaps matches TRBD2 (6 bases). The germline V and J ends were trimmed by 2 bases and 7 bases, with 12 bases remaining between them. The germline V gene encodes CDR1 DFQATT and CDR2 SNEGSKA (reference sequence). CDR3 length: 12 residues. CDR3 in DNA: TGCAGTGCTAGAAACCCCCGGGGGGAGCAGTACTTC. Protein product: CSARNPRGEQYF.

The sample holds a few counts of this clonotype. J is TRBJ1-5 and V is TRBV19; D is possibly TRBD1 (6 bases). V lost 4 bases, J lost 0 bases, and 19 bases lay in between. The length of the CDR3 is 18 residues. The germline V gene encodes CDR1 LNHDA and CDR2 SQIVND (reference sequence). The CDR3 nucleotides read TGTGCCAGTAGTACAAGCCCCGGACAGAGCTATAGCAATCAGCCCCAGCATTTT. Translation: CASSTSPGQSYSNQPQHF.

The chain couples TRBV20-1 to TRBJ1-2; D remains unclear. The CDR3 covers 11 residues. The V end lost 8 bases, the J end lost 4 bases, and 11 bases lay between the germline ends. Germline lookup yields CDR1 DFQATT and CDR2 SNEGSKA (reference sequence). CDR3 DNA: TGCAGTTTGCGTCAGATCTATGGCTACACCTTC. Protein product: CSLRQIYGYTF.

The chain has TRBV4-1 and TRBJ2-7; D may be TRBD1 or TRBD2 (5 bases each). The germline CDR1 and CDR2 sequences are MGHRA and YSYEKL. Trimming took 0 bases from V and 1 from J, leaving 16 bases between them. The CDR3 loop spans 17 amino acids. The CDR3 DNA is TGCGCCAGCAGCCAAGAGGGATTGGGGGTGACTTCCTACGAGCAGTACTTC. Its translation is CASSQEGLGVTSYEQYF.

This clonotype was found many times. The V call is TRBV29-1, the J call TRBJ2-1; 9 bases align to TRBD1. The CDR3 extends over 15 amino acids. Germline V gene lookup returns CDR1 SQVTM and CDR2 ANQGSEA. J was trimmed by 4 bases and V by 4 bases; bases with no gene match: 8. The CDR3: CSVGTGTGPYNEQFF. CDR3 sequence (DNA): TGCAGCGTTGGAACCGGGACAGGGCCGTACAATGAGCAGTTCTTC.

This clonotype has a count of ten or more. The chain is built from TRBV27 and TRBJ2-5; D tentatively reads TRBD1 or TRBD2 (6 bases each). This CDR3 contains 15 residues. Trimming cost V 2 bases and J 5 bases, with 15 bases left between them. Germline loops: CDR1 MNHEY, CDR2 SMNVEV (reference sequence). The CDR3 nucleotides are TGTGCCAGCAGTTTAAGGGGGAGGCCGGGGGAGACCCAGTACTTC. This gives the protein CASSLRGRPGETQYF.

A few counts support this clonotype. The V and J genes are TRBV20-1 and TRBJ2-7; D is tentatively TRBD1 or TRBD2 (5 bases each). The V gene lost 1 base and the J gene lost 0 bases, with 16 bases spanning the gap. From germline, CDR1 is DFQATT and CDR2 SNEGSKA (reference sequence). The length of the CDR3 is 16 residues. DNA of the CDR3: TGCAGTGCTAGAGGAGGGGCGTGGGGGAGCTCCTACGAGCAGTACTTC. The encoded protein is CSARGGAWGSSYEQYF.

Of note for this clonotype: Its ends do not fully match the called genes, so a read error is possible. V usage is TRBV9 and J usage is TRBJ1-2; 8 bases are shared with TRBD1. CDR1 is SGDLS, CDR2 YYNGEE, per germline. The CDR3 extends over 16 amino acids. In nucleotides, the CDR3 is TGTGCCAGCAGCTTTCAGGGGGCCCGTTTTAACTATGGCTACGCCTTC. Protein: CASSFQGARFNYGYAF.

This clonotype has a handful of counts. This may come from a read error, since a much larger clone is one base off. V usage is TRBV5-1 and J usage is TRBJ2-3; D assignment may be TRBD1 or TRBD2 (7 bases each). The J call may be mistaken, given a closer DNA end match to TRBJ2-1. The CDR3 loop spans 15 amino acids. CDR1 and CDR2 from the germline V gene are SGHRS and YFSETQ. The CDR3: CASSQEQGGAPRQFF. The DNA of the CDR3 is TGCGCCAGCAGCCAGGAGCAGGGGGGGGCCCCGCGGCAGTTCTTC.

The rearrangement links TRBV19 to TRBJ1-1; the D is unclear. The V gene lost 3 bases and the J gene lost 4 bases, with 12 bases spanning the gap. The germline V gene encodes CDR1 LNHDA and CDR2 SQIVND (reference sequence). The CDR3 is 14 amino acids. The CDR3 nucleotides read TGTGCCAGTAGTATGTCAGGTTACAGCACTGAAGCTTTCTTT. Amino acids: CASSMSGYSTEAFF.

This clonotype was found many times. CDR3 in DNA: TGTGCCAGCAGCTTAAGTACAGGGGGCGTAGGAATAGCTTTCTTT. Amino acid sequence: CASSLSTGGVGIAFF. V is TRBV11-2 and J is TRBJ1-1; TRBD1 matches at 9 bases. The ends lost 2 bases at V and 10 bases at J; junction bases unmatched: 11. The germline V gene has CDR1 SGHAT and CDR2 FQNNGV. The CDR3 loop spans 15 amino acids. Looking up the rest from reference TRBV11-2 and TRBJ1-1 gives the full variable domain: EAGVAQSPRYKIIEKRQSVAFWCNPISGHATLYWYQQILGQGPKLLIQFQNNGVVDDSQLPKDRFSAERLKGVDSTLKIQPAKLEDSAVYLCASSLSTGGVGIAFFGQGTRLTVV.

This clonotype was observed at least ten times. The chain combines TRBV28 with TRBJ2-5; the match to TRBD2 covers 11 bases. The trim removed 6 bases at V and 0 bases at J, leaving 15 bases unmatched. Germline CDR1 and CDR2: MDHEN and SYDVKM. The CDR3 is 19 residues long. In DNA, the CDR3 is TGTGCCAGCAGCCCCGGACTAGCGGGCGACCCCGTATACCAAGAGACCCAGTACTTC. Translating it yields CASSPGLAGDPVYQETQYF.

This clonotype was seen more than once but under ten times. The chain is built from TRBV5-6 and TRBJ1-6, with TRBD1 matching 11 bases. The CDR3 length is 15 residues. V lost 4 bases to trimming and J lost 7 bases; unmatched junction nucleotides: 4. Germline V gene sequence: CDR1 SGHDT, CDR2 YYEEEE. CDR3 DNA sequence: TGTGCCAGCAGCAGGACAGGGGGCCGGAATTCACCCCTCCACTTT. It codes for CASSRTGGRNSPLHF.

The chain joins TRBV10-3 to TRBJ2-7; TRBD2 is a possible D gene (5 bases). Germline CDR1 reads ENHRY; CDR2 reads SYGVKD. The CDR3 is 15 residues long. Trimming removed 2 bases from V and 5 bases from J, with 16 bases in between. The DNA of the CDR3 is TGTGCCATCAGTGAGCAAGCGGAAGTTAACCACGAGCAGTACTTC. This codes for CAISEQAEVNHEQYF.

The sample holds many counts of this clonotype. The rearrangement joins TRBV5-1 to TRBJ2-7, with D possibly called TRBD1 or TRBD2 (7 bases each). The germline V gene encodes CDR1 SGHRS and CDR2 YFSETQ. The CDR3 length is 16 residues. Trimming shortened V by 0 bases and J by 2 bases, and 15 bases separated the two germline ends. In DNA form, the CDR3 reads TGCGCCAGCAGCTTGGATCGGGCAGGGGGGGCCTACGAGCAGTACTTC. Encoded protein: CASSLDRAGGAYEQYF. Full variable domain (remainder filled in from reference TRBV5-1 and TRBJ2-7): KAGVTQTPRYLIKTRGQQVTLSCSPISGHRSVSWYQQTPGQGLQFLFEYFSETQRNKGNFPGRFSGRQFSNSRSEMNVSTLELGDSALYLCASSLDRAGGAYEQYFGPGTRLTVT.

Ten or more counts support this clonotype. The genes are TRBV6-1 and TRBJ2-3, with 11 bases aligning to TRBD2. There are 14 residues in the CDR3. After removal of 9 bases from V and 2 bases from J, the junction contained 4 bases not matched to a gene. Germline CDR1 reads MNHNS; CDR2 reads SASEGT. The CDR3 is CASTSGSVTDTQYF. The CDR3 DNA reads as TGTGCCAGTACTAGCGGGAGCGTCACAGATACGCAGTATTTT.

This clonotype was counted at least ten times. V gene TRBV27 combines with J gene TRBJ1-2; unclear D gene. V lost 4 bases, J lost 4 bases, and 10 bases lay in between. The CDR3 is 13 residues long. The germline V gene encodes CDR1 MNHEY and CDR2 SMNVEV (reference sequence). The CDR3 region has the DNA TGTGCCAGCAGTTCCCAGCCGGCCTATGGCTACACCTTC. Translation: CASSSQPAYGYTF.

This clonotype came up many times. This sequence joins TRBV27 and TRBJ2-7, with TRBD1 as a possible D gene (7 bases). The CDR3 contains 16 residues. V was shortened by 2 bases and J by 2 bases, with 16 bases between the two germline ends. Germline CDR1 MNHEY, CDR2 SMNVEV (reference sequence). In DNA form, the CDR3 reads TGTGCCAGCAGTTTAGGAGGGGGACAGACCACCTACGAGCAGTACTTC. It specifies CASSLGGGQTTYEQYF.

This clonotype appeared a few times. The chain carries TRBV5-1 and TRBJ2-2; D unclear. This CDR3 region has 13 residues. Deletions cut 1 base from V and 4 bases from J, with 5 bases between. Germline CDR1 and CDR2: SGHRS and YFSETQ. This CDR3 is CASSLLTTGELFF. CDR3 coding DNA: TGCGCCAGCAGCTTGTTAACCACCGGGGAGCTGTTTTTT.

About this clonotype: With a much larger clone just one base away, this may be a read error. V is TRBV11-2 and J is TRBJ2-7; TRBD1 agrees at 9 bases. The length of the CDR3 is 14 residues. Germline values: CDR1 SGHAT, CDR2 FQNNGV. Here the CDR3 DNA reads TGTACCAGCAGCTTCGGGACAGGGAAGTACGAGCAGTACTTC. As protein: CTSSFGTGKYEQYF.

About this clonotype itself: Since the CDR3 does not end with the conserved phenylalanine or tryptophan, this likely comes from a read error. The chain carries TRBV2 and TRBJ2-1; the D gene could be TRBD1 or TRBD2 (5 bases each). This CDR3 spans 15 amino acids. V lost 7 bases and J lost 2, with 15 bases in between. Germline-derived CDR1 and CDR2 are SNHLY and FYNNEI. This chain's CDR3 is CASNRGSLTYNEQFL. CDR3 in DNA: TGTGCCAGCAACCGGGGCAGTTTAACCTACAATGAGCAGTTCCTC.